This record looks at one T cell receptor beta chain sequence and its context. No antigen is known for it. Per-base qualities were not stored, and no clone one base away is much larger. A second Seattle source provided samples from volunteer blood donors who had recovered from COVID-19. Whole blood was collected in K2EDTA tubes by collaborating institutions according to the institutions' own protocols. For TCRbeta analysis, collaborator samples were shipped as frozen whole blood, as isolated PBMCs, or as DNA extracted from either sample type. This sample was taken from a study of blood T cell repertoires in COVID-19 (TCRdb year 2020). A note on the overall study: The collaborator samples originated in the United States, Italy and Spain and spanned the acute and convalescent phases of COVID-19. Where HLA class I and class II types were available, the types were taken from metadata supplied by the sample provider, not from assay-based typing. The repertoires were released in a freely available public database intended as a resource for research on the immune response to SARS-CoV-2. Sample metadata almost always included a de-identified subject ID, COVID-19 status, age in years and sex. The samples were drawn from the first 160 participants of the ongoing ImmuneRACE study and from 1,254 subjects provided by 6 global collaborators. Subjects who had been exposed to COVID-19, were actively infected with it, or had recovered from it provided the deeply sampled blood TCRbeta repertoires that made up the dataset. The prospective study material was composed of cDNA or gDNA derived from T cells, B-cell-depleted T cells, or PBMCs.

The immunoSEQ Assay, a bias-controlled multiplex PCR, was used to amplify TCRbeta CDR3 regions from genomic DNA. As for how the authors treated the data: Within the assay, amplification of reference gene primers was used to estimate how many nucleated cells each sample contained. Sequence reads were collapsed and filtered to measure the absolute abundance of every unique TCRbeta CDR3 rearrangement. For each sample, productive Simpson clonality was calculated as the square root of Simpson's diversity index over productive rearrangements. The clones in this table, taken by TCRdb from immuneACCESS, are in-frame only. Not every clone is retained; where verified, under half of the shortfall comes from an unresolved V gene, and the cause of the rest is unknown. V and J calls and clone size are given by that table; D and trimming were obtained from the DNA. The table for this sample lists about 300,000 clones; 75% to 90% of them were counted only once. The ten largest account for approximately 1.4% of the sample.

Results the study describes overall, beyond this receptor: How much clinical and demographic metadata was included differed by source and by participant, and the metadata was provided uncurated.

The CDR3, cysteine through phenylalanine, is 16 amino acids long. Here the CDR3 DNA is all that survives: 48 bases in frame from base 1. The germline V gene (reference sequence) provides CDR1 LGHDT and CDR2 YNNKEL. Germline trimming: 4 bases from V, 5 bases from J; junction bases outside gene matches: 7. In this chain, TRBV3-1 (or the pseudogene TRBV3-2) is recombined with TRBJ1-4, with 10 middle bases fitting TRBD1. The receptor's source is a woman aged 40 to 55 who had recovered from COVID-19. The specimen was peripheral blood. The DNA is as follows: TGTGCCAGCAGCCTACGGACAGGGGGGGGAAATGAAAAACTGTTTTTT. The resulting protein is CASSLRTGGGNEKLFF.